The 21 T cell receptor beta chains listed next were all sequenced from one sample in a study of blood T cell repertoires in COVID-19. Generated by immunoSEQ multiplex PCR, the TCRdb table keeps only in-frame clones and is missing some. Among fewer than 180,000 clones listed, about four fifths were seen once. The sequenced material came from peripheral blood. These receptor sequences come from a man between 65 and 85 years old with acute or convalescent COVID-19.

The CDR3 nucleotides are TGTGCCAGCGGACTAGCGGGAGGTGGGGGGGAGCAGTACTTC. Protein sequence: CASGLAGGGGEQYF. The chain couples TRBV11-2 to TRBJ2-7, with 14 positions matching TRBD2. Germline V gene data show CDR1 as SGHAT and CDR2 as FQNNGV. The CDR3 sequence is 14 residues long. Trimming removed 8 bases from V and 7 bases from J; junction bases left unmatched: 7.

A few counts support this clone. This chain connects TRBV9 to TRBJ2-3, with a tentative D call TRBD2 (6 bases). The V end was cut by 4 bases, the J end by 0 bases, with 9 bases between. The germline gives CDR1 SGDLS, CDR2 YYNGEE. The CDR3 spans 14 residues. The CDR3 bases are TGTGCCAGCAGCTCCGCGGGAAGCACAGATACGCAGTATTTT. This gives the protein CASSSAGSTDTQYF. Drawing the rest from reference TRBV9 and TRBJ2-3, the complete variable domain is DSGVTQTPKHLITATGQRVTLRCSPRSGDLSVYWYQQSLDQGLQFLIQYYNGEERAKGNILERFSAQQFPDLHSELNLSSLELGDSALYFCASSSAGSTDTQYFGPGTRLTVL.

The J gene is TRBJ2-5, the V gene TRBV27; TRBD1 is a possible D gene (6 bases). Trimming left V 3 bases short and J 1 base short, with 24 bases between. The CDR3 spans 19 residues. The germline CDR1 and CDR2 sequences are MNHEY and SMNVEV (reference sequence). Here the CDR3 reads CASSLWAFRGAISQETQYF. CDR3 coding DNA: TGTGCCAGCAGTTTGTGGGCTTTCAGGGGCGCTATATCCCAAGAGACCCAGTACTTC.

The chain joins TRBV5-1 to TRBJ2-7; weak D call: TRBD2 (5 bases). The CDR3 contains 14 residues. Germline assignment: CDR1 SGHRS and CDR2 YFSETQ. V gave up 0 bases and J gave up 7 bases, with 14 bases separating them. The CDR3 bases are TGCGCCAGCAGCTTGGAGCCGGGGATCCAGGAGCAGTACTTC. Amino acids: CASSLEPGIQEQYF. The complete variable domain, with remaining parts taken from reference TRBV5-1 and TRBJ2-7, reads KAGVTQTPRYLIKTRGQQVTLSCSPISGHRSVSWYQQTPGQGLQFLFEYFSETQRNKGNFPGRFSGRQFSNSRSEMNVSTLELGDSALYLCASSLEPGIQEQYFGPGTRLTVT.

This clone was counted once. This sequence joins TRBV5-4 and TRBJ2-3; 8 bases are a match to TRBD2. J was trimmed by 3 bases and V by 1 base; bases with no gene match: 4. Germline values: CDR1 SGHNT, CDR2 YYREEE (reference sequence). This CDR3 has 15 residues. DNA of the CDR3: TGTGCCAGCAGCTTGACTAGCGGCATAACAGATACGCAGTATTTT. Its protein is CASSLTSGITDTQYF. Variable domain in full (rest from reference TRBV5-4 and TRBJ2-3): ETGVTQSPTHLIKTRGQQVTLRCSSQSGHNTVSWYQQALGQGPQFIFQYYREEENGRGNFPPRFSGLQFPNYSSELNVNALELDDSALYLCASSLTSGITDTQYFGPGTRLTVL.

The V and J genes are TRBV7-3 and TRBJ2-7, with 7 bases matching TRBD2. From germline, CDR1 is SGHTA and CDR2 FQGTGA. This CDR3 region has 15 residues. Losses at the gene ends were 5 bases for V and 3 bases for J; bases not matched to a gene: 10. CDR3 in amino acids: CASSIVGGGDYEQYF. CDR3 sequence (DNA): TGTGCCAGCAGCATCGTTGGCGGGGGAGACTACGAGCAGTACTTC.

This chain links TRBV29-1 with TRBJ1-1, with D tentatively TRBD1 (6 bases). The germline V gene has CDR1 SQVTM and CDR2 ANQGSEA. The CDR3 is 13 residues long. Trimming took off 6 bases at V and 1 base at J, with 12 bases between the two ends. CDR3 coding DNA: TGCAGCGTGCGAATCAGGGGGAACACTGAAGCTTTCTTT. Amino acids: CSVRIRGNTEAFF.

The gene calls are TRBV19 and TRBJ1-2; D unresolved. CDR1 and CDR2 from the germline V gene are LNHDA and SQIVND (reference sequence). V was clipped by 6 bases and J by 2 bases, with 10 bases between them. The CDR3 loop spans 13 amino acids. The CDR3 is CASSVGVNYGYTF. CDR3 bases: TGTGCCAGTAGCGTCGGGGTGAACTATGGCTACACCTTC.

This clone showed up just once. The chain couples TRBV5-4 to TRBJ2-2; D is perhaps TRBD2 (6 bases). CDR3 length: 18 residues. V dropped 4 bases and J dropped 2 bases, with 21 bases sitting between them. The germline V gene has CDR1 SGHNT and CDR2 YYREEE (reference sequence). The CDR3 nucleotides read TGTGCCAGCAGCCGCCTAGGAGGGGCGGGGATTAACACCGGGGAGCTGTTTTTT. This codes for CASSRLGGAGINTGELFF.

The gene calls are TRBV6-5 and TRBJ1-1; D is undetermined. The CDR3 spans 15 residues. From germline, CDR1 is MNHEY and CDR2 SVGAGI. V lost 6 bases to trimming and J lost 0 bases, with 14 bases between them. Here the CDR3 reads CASSHRGGMNTEAFF. In nucleotides, the CDR3 is TGTGCCAGCAGCCATCGAGGAGGGATGAACACTGAAGCTTTCTTT.

CDR3 DNA sequence: TGTGCCAGCAGTTTATTATCAGGGCGCAGGGGACAGAGCAATCAGCCCCAGCATTTT. This translates into CASSLLSGRRGQSNQPQHF. The rearrangement links TRBV28 to TRBJ1-5, with 7 bases fitting TRBD1. V lost 1 base and J lost 1; bases outside the gene matches: 13. CDR3 length: 19 residues. Germline V gene sequence: CDR1 MDHEN, CDR2 SYDVKM.

The chain combines TRBV30 with TRBJ2-2; no firm D call. CDR3 length equals 15 residues. The V gene lost 4 bases and the J gene lost 1 base, with 13 bases spanning the gap. From germline, CDR1 is GTSNPN and CDR2 SVGIG (reference sequence). CDR3 sequence: CAWTSDTWNTGELFF. The CDR3 nucleotides are TGTGCCTGGACGTCTGACACTTGGAACACCGGGGAGCTGTTTTTT.

The chain combines TRBV5-4 with TRBJ2-3; 8 nucleotides align to TRBD2. This CDR3 region has 15 residues. Germline CDR1 and CDR2: SGHNT and YYREEE (reference sequence). After removal of 2 bases from V and 4 bases from J, the junction contained 6 bases not matched to a gene. The CDR3 region is CASSFSGKGADTQYF. CDR3 DNA: TGTGCCAGCAGCTTTAGCGGGAAAGGGGCAGATACGCAGTATTTT. Based on the CDR3 plus reference TRBV5-4 and TRBJ2-3, the full variable domain is ETGVTQSPTHLIKTRGQQVTLRCSSQSGHNTVSWYQQALGQGPQFIFQYYREEENGRGNFPPRFSGLQFPNYSSELNVNALELDDSALYLCASSFSGKGADTQYFGPGTRLTVL.

In the case of this clone: A junction end diverges from the germline sequence, so it may reflect a read error. CDR3 loop: CASRVYRDLDF. As DNA, the CDR3 is TGTGCCAGCAGGGTATACAGGGACCTGGACTTC. The rearrangement joins TRBV2 to TRBJ2-5, with D perhaps matching TRBD1 (6 bases). CDR3 length equals 11 residues. CDR1 is SNHLY, CDR2 FYNNEI, per germline.

This rearrangement joins TRBV18 to TRBJ2-1, with 7 bases matching TRBD1. The CDR3 covers 14 residues. V dropped 8 bases and J dropped 4; count of bases not matched to a gene: 8. Germline CDR1 is KGHSH and CDR2 is LQKENI. The CDR3 DNA reads as TGTGCCAGCGCCCCCGGGACAGAATACAATGAGCAGTTCTTC. This codes for CASAPGTEYNEQFF.

The CDR3 DNA reads as TGTGCCAGCAGTATCAGCGGGGGGGGGTTCTACGAGCAGTACTTC. This encodes CASSISGGGFYEQYF. V usage is TRBV27 and J usage is TRBJ2-7; TRBD2 matches at 10 bases. This CDR3 is built from 15 residues. Germline assignment: CDR1 MNHEY and CDR2 SMNVEV (reference sequence). The ends lost 5 bases at V and 3 bases at J; junction bases unmatched: 7.

V gene TRBV7-3 combines with J gene TRBJ2-2; a possible D gene is TRBD1 (7 bases). CDR1 is SGHTA and CDR2 is FQGTGA in the germline V gene. With 4 bases removed from V and 5 bases from J, the gap between germline ends came to 14 bases. The CDR3 has 15 residues. The CDR3 reads CASSSGGPGTGELFF. CDR3 DNA: TGTGCCAGCAGCTCAGGGGGGCCGGGGACCGGGGAGCTGTTTTTT.

The gene calls are TRBV12-5 and TRBJ2-3; 9 bases line up with TRBD1. The CDR3 has 17 amino acids. V lost 4 bases and J lost 0; bases outside the gene matches: 8. Per the germline V gene, CDR1 is LGHNT and CDR2 is FRNRAP. The CDR3 bases are TGTGCTAGTGGTTCGCCACAGGGGGCCCGGAGCACAGATACGCAGTATTTT. It codes for CASGSPQGARSTDTQYF.

This chain uses TRBV7-9 with TRBJ2-2; perhaps TRBD1 as D (6 bases). V lost 5 bases to trimming and J lost 1 base, with 14 bases between them. The CDR3 length is 16 residues. The germline V gene has CDR1 SEHNR and CDR2 FQNEAQ (reference sequence). DNA of the CDR3: TGTGCCAGCAGCACGGCAGGGGTGGTGAACACCGGGGAGCTGTTTTTT. Its protein is CASSTAGVVNTGELFF. Full variable domain (missing parts from reference TRBV7-9 and TRBJ2-2): DTGVSQNPRHKITKRGQNVTFRCDPISEHNRLYWYRQTLGQGPEFLTYFQNEAQLEKSRLLSDRFSAERPKGSFSTLEIQRTEQGDSAMYLCASSTAGVVNTGELFFGEGSRLTVL.

V gene TRBV10-3 combines with J gene TRBJ1-3; no firm D call. In germline, CDR1 is ENHRY, CDR2 SYGVKD. The CDR3 has 14 residues. V was clipped by 4 bases and J by 0 bases, with 7 bases between them. The CDR3 DNA reads TGTGCCATCAGTGGTGGGCTCTCTGGAAACACCATATATTTT. Protein: CAISGGLSGNTIYF.

The chain joins TRBV6-5 to TRBJ2-7; D might be TRBD1 (6 bases). This CDR3 has 12 amino acids. Trimming pared 7 bases from V and 4 bases from J, leaving 11 bases between. CDR1 MNHEY and CDR2 SVGAGI come from the germline V gene. In nucleotides, the CDR3 is TGTGCCAGCAATACAAGGGGGTACGAGCAGTACTTC. Protein sequence: CASNTRGYEQYF.